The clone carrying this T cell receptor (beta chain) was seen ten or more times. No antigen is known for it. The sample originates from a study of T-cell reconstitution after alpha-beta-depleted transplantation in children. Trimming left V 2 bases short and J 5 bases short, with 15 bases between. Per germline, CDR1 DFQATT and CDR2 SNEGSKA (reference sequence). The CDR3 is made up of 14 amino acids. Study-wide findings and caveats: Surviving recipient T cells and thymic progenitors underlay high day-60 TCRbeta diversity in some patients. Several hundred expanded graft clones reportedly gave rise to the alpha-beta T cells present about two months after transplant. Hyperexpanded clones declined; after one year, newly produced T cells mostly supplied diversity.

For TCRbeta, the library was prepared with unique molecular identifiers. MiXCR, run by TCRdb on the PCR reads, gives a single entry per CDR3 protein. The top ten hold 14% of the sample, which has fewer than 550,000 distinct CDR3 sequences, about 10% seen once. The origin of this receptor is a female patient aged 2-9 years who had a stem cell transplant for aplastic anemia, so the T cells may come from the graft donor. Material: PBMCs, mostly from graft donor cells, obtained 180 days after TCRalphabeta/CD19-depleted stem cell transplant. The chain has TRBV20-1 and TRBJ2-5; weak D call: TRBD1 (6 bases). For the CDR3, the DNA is TGCAGTGCTAGACCTAACAGGGCCCGTGAGACCCAGTACTTC. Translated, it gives CSARPNRARETQYF.